This T cell receptor beta chain stems from a study of response to subunit inactivated influenza vaccine. Study findings and constraints: Few additional T cells are recruited per seasonal influenza vaccination, authors suggested.

This clonotype has ten or more counts. What it recognizes is unknown. Via MiXCR, TCRdb re-called the RT-PCR reads, giving one row per CDR3 protein. The sample holds roughly 170,000 distinct CDR3 sequences, around 9% seen once. This CDR3 contains 14 residues. CDR1 and CDR2 (germline): SQVTM, ANQGSEA. V gave up 0 bases and J gave up 5 bases, with 13 bases separating them. J is TRBJ2-5 and V is TRBV29-1; unclear D gene. The sequenced sample was non-naive T cells sorted from PBMCs, obtained on the day of vaccination. This TCR came from a man aged 50 to 59 who received an inactivated influenza vaccine. CDR3 sequence reads: CSVEDLRFVETQYF. The CDR3 bases are TGCAGCGTTGAAGATCTCCGTTTTGTGGAGACCCAGTACTTC.